One and the same sample provided the 9 T cell receptor beta chains below, sequenced in a study of T cell responses to AZD1222 COVID-19 vaccine. The data were produced by immunoSEQ multiplex PCR, yet TCRdb's version contains in-frame clones alone and is incomplete. This sample has approximately 260,000 clones, with approximately 95% found just once. The input for sequencing was peripheral blood, taken on day 0 of AZD1222 vaccination. These receptors originate from an adult in good health.

V gene TRBV24-1 combines with J gene TRBJ2-1; TRBD2 might be the D (5 bases). The V gene's germline CDR1 is KGHDR and CDR2 SFDVKD. The germline V and J ends were trimmed by 4 bases and 4 bases, with 16 bases remaining between them. The CDR3 has 16 amino acids. CDR3 residues: CATSDLGPRGYNEQFF. DNA for the CDR3: TGTGCCACCAGTGACCTAGGGCCGCGAGGGTACAATGAGCAGTTCTTC.

The genes are TRBV4-2 and TRBJ1-6; possibly TRBD1 for D (6 bases). V lost 1 base and J lost 8, with 18 bases in between. The CDR3 totals 17 residues. Germline values: CDR1 LGHNA, CDR2 YNFKEQ. CDR3 region: CASSQARGGQGDSPLHF. DNA for the CDR3: TGTGCCAGCAGCCAAGCGCGAGGGGGGCAAGGAGATTCACCCCTCCACTTT.

This sequence joins TRBV24-1 and TRBJ2-5; 7 bases are shared with TRBD2. Trimming cost V 4 bases and J 4 bases; bases outside gene matches: 2. The CDR3 spans 13 residues. The germline gives CDR1 KGHDR, CDR2 SFDVKD. The chain's CDR3 is CATSELAGETQYF. In DNA form, the CDR3 reads TGTGCCACCAGTGAATTAGCGGGAGAGACCCAGTACTTC.

V and J are TRBV6-2 or TRBV6-3 and TRBJ2-6; 8 bases are a match to TRBD2. The CDR3 has 18 residues. The trim removed 5 bases at V and 1 base at J, leaving 10 bases unmatched. Germline lookup yields CDR1 MNHEY and CDR2 SVGEGT. CDR3 in amino acids: CASSIPGLGISGANVLTF. The CDR3 nucleotides read TGTGCCAGCAGTATACCGGGACTAGGAATTTCTGGGGCCAACGTCCTGACTTTC.

The chain is built from TRBV12-3 or TRBV12-4 and TRBJ2-7; D remains unclear. With 3 bases removed from V and 0 bases from J, the gap between germline ends came to 6 bases. The CDR3 is 13 amino acids. The DNA for the CDR3 is TGTGCCAGCAGTTTCCAGAGCTCCTACGAGCAGTACTTC. Translation: CASSFQSSYEQYF.

The chain carries TRBV3-1 (or the pseudogene TRBV3-2) and TRBJ1-5, with unresolved D. Trimming took off 4 bases at V and 6 bases at J, with 7 bases between the two ends. The CDR3 runs 12 residues. Germline-derived CDR1 and CDR2 are LGHDT and YNNKEL (reference sequence). CDR3 nucleotides: TGTGCCAGCAGCCTATGGGGTCAGCCCCAGCATTTT. It codes for CASSLWGQPQHF.

This rearrangement joins TRBV11-3 to TRBJ2-7; the D gene could be TRBD1 or TRBD2 (5 bases each). Germline V gene lookup returns CDR1 SGHNT and CDR2 YENEEA. There are 13 residues in the CDR3. The germline V and J ends were trimmed by 1 base and 4 bases, with 8 bases remaining between them. CDR3 loop: CASSLAWGYEQYF. The CDR3, as DNA: TGTGCCAGCAGCTTAGCGTGGGGGTACGAGCAGTACTTC.

The genes are TRBV27 and TRBJ1-6; 8 bases are a match to TRBD1. CDR3 length: 17 residues. Trimming cost V 6 bases and J 1 base; bases outside gene matches: 8. CDR1 and CDR2 (germline): MNHEY, SMNVEV (reference sequence). The CDR3 protein is CASRLGQGRSYNSPLHF. The CDR3 coding sequence is TGTGCCAGCAGGCTCGGACAGGGTCGATCCTATAATTCACCCCTCCACTTT.

J is TRBJ2-1 and V is TRBV2; D uncertain. Trimming removed 3 bases at V and 12 bases at J, with 15 bases between. CDR1 and CDR2 (germline): SNHLY, FYNNEI. The CDR3 loop spans 13 amino acids. CDR3 amino acids: CASSDNLHMGQFF. In DNA, the CDR3 is TGTGCCAGCAGTGACAACCTCCATATGGGGCAGTTCTTC.